The 19 T cell receptor beta chains below were found in one sample sequenced in a study of vaccination and CD4 T cells after COVID-19. The antigens of these receptors remain unknown. Cultured CD4+ T-cell DNA underwent Oncomine TCR Beta short-read sequencing. Using its own MiXCR run on the PCR reads, TCRdb lists one record per CDR3 protein. This repertoire shows thousands of distinct CDR3 sequences, 45% found once; its top ten account for around a quarter. The treatment denotes: approximately 9-day PBMC culture with coronavirus spike peptide pools or control peptides (ViraFEST assay). Sequenced input: CD4+ T cells from blood, cultured in vitro. Receptors originate from a human donor who had recovered from COVID-19.

This clonotype turned up a few times. The rearrangement joins TRBV6-1 to TRBJ2-5; D gene uncertain. V lost 7 bases, J lost 3 bases, and 15 bases lay in between. Germline V gene lookup returns CDR1 MNHNS and CDR2 SASEGT. The CDR3 consists of 14 residues. CDR3 in amino acids: CASTLKMTEETQYF. CDR3 DNA: TGTGCCAGCACCCTGAAGATGACGGAAGAGACCCAGTACTTC.

In this sample, this clonotype is medium-sized (0.01 to 0.1%). The V gene is TRBV6-1, the J gene TRBJ1-6; 9 bases agree with TRBD1. The V gene's germline CDR1 is MNHNS and CDR2 SASEGT. This CDR3 is 14 amino acids long. The J segment lost 8 bases and the V segment lost 5 bases, leaving 4 bases of the junction unmatched. CDR3 protein: CASSRGTGHSPLHF. CDR3 coding DNA: TGTGCCAGCAGTAGGGGGACAGGGCATTCACCCCTCCACTTT.

The rearrangement links TRBV7-2 to TRBJ1-2; D is ambiguous. Germline-derived CDR1 and CDR2 are SGHTA and FQGNSA. The CDR3 extends over 12 amino acids. V dropped 3 bases and J dropped 3 bases, with 5 bases sitting between them. CDR3 sequence (DNA): TGTGCCAGCAGCTTGGGGTACTATGGCTACACCTTC. It specifies CASSLGYYGYTF.

This clonotype was seen a handful of times. CDR3 in DNA: TGTGCCAGCAGGCGGAGTAATAATTCACCCCTCCACTTT. It encodes CASRRSNNSPLHF. The chain recombines TRBV6-1 with TRBJ1-6; D remains ambiguous. Per the germline V gene, CDR1 is MNHNS and CDR2 is SASEGT. CDR3 size: 13 residues. The V and J ends lost 6 bases and 5 bases respectively, with 8 bases between them.

In this sample, this clonotype turned up a few times. Here the CDR3 reads CASSLNPNTLLYNSPLHF. CDR3 bases: TGTGCCAGCAGCTTAAATCCCAACACACTCCTATATAATTCACCCCTCCACTTT. The chain has TRBV7-6 and TRBJ1-6, with D uncertain. The ends were cut back, 2 bases at V and 4 bases at J, with 18 bases in the middle. This CDR3 is 18 amino acids long. Germline V gene lookup returns CDR1 SGHVS and CDR2 FNYEAQ.

This clonotype is classed as large. This chain uses TRBV20-1 with TRBJ2-3; tentatively, D is TRBD1 (7 bases). V lost 0 bases to trimming and J lost 4 bases, with 11 bases between them. The length of the CDR3 is 14 residues. The V gene's germline CDR1 is DFQATT and CDR2 SNEGSKA (reference sequence). The CDR3 sequence: CSAREARGADTQYF. The CDR3 DNA follows: TGCAGTGCTAGAGAGGCCAGGGGGGCAGATACGCAGTATTTT.

The chain carries TRBV5-6 and TRBJ1-1; TRBD1 matches at 10 bases. CDR1 SGHDT and CDR2 YYEEEE come from the germline V gene. The V gene end was trimmed by 4 bases and the J gene end by 1 base; junction bases not matched to a gene: 13. The CDR3 loop spans 18 amino acids. The CDR3 nucleotides are TGTGCCAGCAGCCGAATCCGGGACAGGGGACTTTCGAACACTGAAGCTTTCTTT. It codes for CASSRIRDRGLSNTEAFF.

The CDR3 coding sequence is TGTGCCAACAGATCCCAGGGCACTGAAGCTTTCTTT. It specifies CANRSQGTEAFF. The chain carries TRBV6-1 and TRBJ1-1; TRBD1 is a possible D gene (5 bases). Per germline, CDR1 MNHNS and CDR2 SASEGT. The CDR3 is 12 residues long. V lost 10 bases to trimming and J lost 4 bases, with 13 bases between them.

A few counts support this clonotype. V and J are TRBV10-3 and TRBJ2-1; 9 bases agree with TRBD1. The V gene's germline CDR1 is ENHRY and CDR2 SYGVKD. The CDR3 is 14 residues long. With V trimmed by 6 bases and J by 6 bases, 6 bases remained unmatched. The CDR3 sequence: CAIREQGATNEQFF. The CDR3 coding sequence is TGTGCCATCAGGGAACAGGGGGCGACCAATGAGCAGTTCTTC.

Concerning this clonotype itself: The final CDR3 position lacks the conserved phenylalanine or tryptophan, pointing to a likely read error. V is TRBV6-1 and J is TRBJ2-1, with 8 bases lining up with TRBD1. Trimming took 6 bases from V and 7 from J; bases not matched to a gene: 11. The CDR3 is made up of 15 amino acids. Germline V CDR1 and CDR2: MNHNS, SASEGT. The CDR3 bases are TGTGCCAGCAGACCACCGGACAGGGCCGGAAATGAGCAGTTCTCC. Protein product: CASRPPDRAGNEQFS.

This clonotype was detected a few times. One junction end disagrees with the germline gene, perhaps due to a read error. The gene calls are TRBV20-1 and TRBJ2-3, with TRBD2 matching 8 bases. Germline CDR1 DFQATT, CDR2 SNEGSKA (reference sequence). CDR3 length: 17 amino acids. CDR3 in amino acids: CSARDLARGATTGTQYF. CDR3 DNA sequence: TGCAGTGCTAGAGACCTGGCGCGGGGGGCCACTACAGGTACGCAGTATTTT.

The V call is TRBV20-1, the J call TRBJ2-5, with D perhaps matching TRBD1 or TRBD2 (5 bases each). Trimming removed 7 bases from V and 4 bases from J, with 16 bases in between. There are 13 residues in the CDR3. Germline V lookup: CDR1 DFQATT, CDR2 SNEGSKA (reference sequence). The CDR3 nucleotides are TGCAGTGTAGCAGGGAGCGTGATAGAGACCCAGTACTTC. It codes for CSVAGSVIETQYF.

The V and J genes are TRBV27 and TRBJ1-1, with D uncertain. The CDR3 covers 13 residues. V gave up 5 bases and J gave up 1 base, with 8 bases separating them. The germline V gene has CDR1 MNHEY and CDR2 SMNVEV (reference sequence). The CDR3 reads CASSLYKNTEAFF. Written as DNA, the CDR3 is TGTGCCAGCAGTCTCTACAAGAACACTGAAGCTTTCTTT.

The sample holds a few counts of this clonotype. CDR3 loop: CASSDFVPGQNYYEQYF. The CDR3 nucleotides read TGCGCCAGCAGTGACTTTGTACCGGGACAGAATTACTACGAGCAGTACTTC. The V gene is TRBV10-2, the J gene TRBJ2-7; the match to TRBD1 covers 7 bases. Germline loops: CDR1 WSHSY, CDR2 SAAADI. Unmatched junction bases numbered 14, after V lost 3 bases and J lost 3 bases. The CDR3 has 17 residues.

The gene calls are TRBV7-9 and TRBJ2-3; 8 bases are shared with TRBD1. Germline values: CDR1 SEHNR, CDR2 FQNEAQ (reference sequence). This CDR3 has 16 residues. With 5 bases clipped from V and 4 bases from J, the junction kept 11 bases outside the gene matches. The CDR3 sequence is CASSDPIRGRADTQYF. The CDR3 DNA reads as TGTGCCAGCAGCGACCCCATCAGGGGGCGTGCAGATACGCAGTATTTT.

This chain uses TRBV12-3 or TRBV12-4 with TRBJ2-2, with 8 bases aligning to TRBD1. V shed 6 bases, J shed 6 bases, and the junction held 3 bases outside the gene matches. The CDR3 has 13 residues. The CDR3 DNA reads as TGTGCCAGCAGGATGGACAGGGCCGGGGAGCTGTTTTTT. Translating gives CASRMDRAGELFF.

The chain couples TRBV15 to TRBJ2-7; a possible D gene is TRBD2 (5 bases). This CDR3 has 16 amino acids. Trimming took 0 bases from V and 3 from J, leaving 15 bases between them. CDR1 and CDR2 from the germline V gene are LNHNV and YYDKDF (reference sequence). The CDR3 DNA sequence: TGTGCCACCAGCAGAGATCTTGGGGTACGGGGCTACGAGCAGTACTTC. This translates into CATSRDLGVRGYEQYF.

The chain joins TRBV11-2 to TRBJ1-2, with 7 bases aligning to TRBD1. Germline V CDR1 and CDR2: SGHAT, FQNNGV. This CDR3 comprises 13 residues. With V trimmed by 5 bases and J by 4 bases, 4 bases remained unmatched. CDR3 DNA sequence: TGTGCCAGCAGCCAGGGGGTCGGCTATGGCTACACCTTC. It encodes CASSQGVGYGYTF. Based on the CDR3 plus reference TRBV11-2 and TRBJ1-2, the full variable domain is EAGVAQSPRYKIIEKRQSVAFWCNPISGHATLYWYQQILGQGPKLLIQFQNNGVVDDSQLPKDRFSAERLKGVDSTLKIQPAKLEDSAVYLCASSQGVGYGYTFGSGTRLTVV.

This rearrangement joins TRBV7-9 to TRBJ2-7; 10 positions agree with TRBD1. CDR1 and CDR2 (germline): SEHNR, FQNEAQ (reference sequence). V dropped 2 bases and J dropped 5; count of bases not matched to a gene: 9. There are 16 residues in the CDR3. In nucleotides, the CDR3 is TGTGCCAGCAGCTTATCCCCAGACAGGGGGCATCACGAGCAGTACTTC. Protein product: CASSLSPDRGHHEQYF.